This T cell receptor beta chain originates from a study of control samples from healthy donors and cancer patients. In germline, CDR1 is MRHNA, CDR2 SNTAGT. CDR3 length equals 17 residues. V lost 6 bases and J lost 1; bases outside the gene matches: 12. Libraries were prepared by immunoSEQ multiplex PCR; TCRdb keeps only in-frame clonotypes and omits some of them. The data show about 150,000 clones, with roughly 93% seen just once and approximately 5.7% held by the top ten. In its sample, this clone was seen once. This rearrangement joins TRBV6-4 to TRBJ1-1; 9 nucleotides agree with TRBD1. The specimen was blood. The clonotype comes from a man between 18 and 29 years old in good health. The DNA for the CDR3 is TGTGCCAGCAGGGGGGACAGGGATTCGGGGAGGAACACTGAAGCTTTCTTT. This encodes CASRGDRDSGRNTEAFF.